Below, 4 T cell receptor beta chains from the same sample are listed, as sequenced in a study of Graves' ophthalmopathy and Graves' hyperthyroidism. Beta-chain TCR CDR3 regions were amplified from RNA transcripts. Following a first-round RT-PCR that used HTBI primers, a second-round multiplex PCR was carried out. MiXCR, run by TCRdb on the multiplex PCR reads, gives a single entry per CDR3 protein. Of 220,000 or so distinct CDR3 sequences in the sample, roughly 21% were seen once. Sequenced input: peripheral blood. Every receptor here comes from a woman aged 45-65 years with Graves' ophthalmopathy.

This clonotype was observed at least ten times. This chain joins TRBV19 and TRBJ1-5; the D is unclear. This CDR3 comprises 12 residues. Trimming took 6 bases from V and 6 from J, leaving 9 bases between them. Per germline, CDR1 LNHDA and CDR2 SQIVND (reference sequence). CDR3 coding DNA: TGTGCCAGTAGGTCGAGCCGTCAGCCCCAGCATTTT. It translates to CASRSSRQPQHF.

This clonotype has ten or more counts. The rearrangement joins TRBV12-3 or TRBV12-4 to TRBJ2-3; 12 positions agree with TRBD2. The CDR3 consists of 16 residues. The J segment lost 2 bases and the V segment lost 5 bases, leaving 5 bases of the junction unmatched. Written as DNA, the CDR3 is TGTGCCAGCAGTCTAGGACTAGCGGGGTACACAGATACGCAGTATTTT. Translation gives CASSLGLAGYTDTQYF.

This clonotype was seen ten or more times. The gene calls are TRBV28 and TRBJ2-7, with 8 bases lining up with TRBD2. J gave up 0 bases and V 3 bases, and 7 bases lay outside the gene matches. The CDR3 runs 16 residues. Germline values: CDR1 MDHEN, CDR2 SYDVKM. CDR3 amino acids: CASSFTGREVSYEQYF. DNA for the CDR3: TGTGCCAGCAGTTTTACAGGGCGGGAGGTCTCCTACGAGCAGTACTTC.

This clonotype has ten or more counts. The V and J genes are TRBV19 and TRBJ2-6; 8 bases map to TRBD1. Trimming at V came to 5 bases and at J to 4 bases, leaving 4 bases not matched to a gene. The germline V gene has CDR1 LNHDA and CDR2 SQIVND (reference sequence). This CDR3 spans 15 amino acids. In DNA, the CDR3 is TGTGCCAGTAGTCCGAGGACAGGGGGGGCCAACGTCCTGACTTTC. This sequence encodes CASSPRTGGANVLTF. The full variable domain, its missing parts supplied by reference TRBV19 and TRBJ2-6, is DGGITQSPKYLFRKEGQNVTLSCEQNLNHDAMYWYRQDPGQGLRLIYYSQIVNDFQKGDIAEGYSVSREKKESFPLTVTSAQKNPTAFYLCASSPRTGGANVLTFGAGSRLTVL.